The present T cell receptor (beta chain) was sequenced within a study of Graves' ophthalmopathy and Graves' hyperthyroidism (dated by TCRdb to the late 2010s). Regarding the complete study: Stable hyperthyroidism was defined as no progression to ophthalmopathy within 18 months of follow-up. T-cell repertoires of thyroid tissue and blood were compared in about six hyperthyroidism patients. To explore V-J signatures distinguishing ophthalmopathy from hyperthyroidism, a discovery set of 100 patients (43 ophthalmopathy, 55 to 60 stable hyperthyroidism) was enrolled. The independent validation cohort included under 20 hyperthyroidism patients plus 17 patients who later progressed from hyperthyroidism to ophthalmopathy. In total, over 130 blood samples were TCR-sequenced: 40 to 45 ophthalmopathy, over 70 hyperthyroidism and some 17 hyperthyroidism-to-ophthalmopathy patients. Following sample collection, hyperthyroidism patients were given methimazole at a starting dose of 30 mg daily, and ophthalmopathy patients were given high-dose intravenous methylprednisolone. The study used TCR beta repertoire signatures to distinguish Graves' ophthalmopathy from Graves' hyperthyroidism and to predict progression to ophthalmopathy.

The full study reports these points: Sample size was not statistically predetermined, and group allocation was not concealed from the investigators. Ophthalmopathy was separated from stable hyperthyroidism by the 13-signature model with about 88% sensitivity and less than 82% specificity in cross-validation and with 80%/75% in the test set. In validation, the model predicted ophthalmopathy progression with nearly 71% sensitivity and roughly 78% specificity; some 13 predicted patients were CT-confirmed with GO in a median of 6.5 months. Most expanded thyroid clonotypes with a frequency above 0.001 also appeared in blood, which suggests that blood repertoires may reflect the immune response in the thyroid.

Hyperthyroidism patients were newly diagnosed, were aged 18 to 65 years, and had a disease duration under 2 months. Patients with other autoimmune diseases, uncontrolled infections, pregnancy or lactation were excluded. Clinical symptoms, serum thyroxine, TRAb, thyroid ultrasound and orbital computed tomography were used for diagnosis. Total RNA was extracted using Trizol reagent, and RNA quality was checked on an Agilent 2100 Bioanalyzer. Trimming takes 7 bases off V and 6 bases off J; junction bases not matched to a gene: 9. The CDR3 spans 15 residues, from the cysteine through the phenylalanine. The read is trimmed to its CDR3 DNA, 45 bases read in frame from base 1. For repertoire sequencing, TCR beta CDR3 regions were amplified from RNA transcripts. HTBI primers and the Qiagen OneStep RT-PCR kit were used in a first-round RT-PCR, which was followed by a second-round multiplex PCR, size selection and purification. Sequencing of the libraries was carried out on an Illumina HiSeq2000 in paired-end mode with 100 bp reads. In the authors' own workflow: SOAPnuke was used to process the reads, throwing out any read that had adapters, had uncalled bases, had a mean Phred below 15, or lacked an exact constant-primer or identifier match. High-quality paired reads were merged with COPE v1.2.5. Each unique nucleotide sequence was treated as a clonotype, and MiTCR v1.1 was used to align the clonotypes to the IMGT TRB V, D and J references. The analysis was limited to V-J combinations with a frequency above 0.0001, which together covered around 99% of the repertoires. For each V-J combination, a TCR clonal expansion and chaos score was defined as F50 clonal expansion divided by the chaos observed in the TCRdist matrix. Welch's t-statistics and random forest were used to narrow the features down to more than 10 V-J combinations, which were then fed into a naive Bayes classifier. The Morisita-Horn index was used to measure how similar the thyroid and blood repertoires were. The public sequencing data were trimmed at Q25 with fastp and processed into clonotypes with MiXCR by TCRdb, which kept only in-frame beta chains. When rows share a CDR3 protein, they turn into one entry using the most common DNA and genes. TCRdb assigned the V and J calls; the authors' analysis was not used. For this sample there are about 1.2 million distinct CDR3 sequences; 35% to 45% appear just once. The ten largest clones add up to 11% of the sample.

This clonotype was counted only a few times. Its antigen target is currently unknown. Base qualities were left out, and no much larger clone turns up one base away. This clonotype originated in an adult man with Graves' hyperthyroidism. The sample consisted of peripheral blood or thyroid tissue (not recorded which). Here the chain combines TRBV12-3 or TRBV12-4 and TRBJ1-5; a stretch of 10 junction bases matches TRBD1. The CDR3 reads CASKIGTGAIQPQHF. Read as DNA, the sequence is TGTGCCAGCAAAATCGGGACAGGGGCTATTCAGCCCCAGCATTTT.